This TCR beta chain emerged from a study of cytomegalovirus exposure and HLA in healthy donors. The CDR3 has 14 amino acids. The germline V and J ends were trimmed by 2 bases and 4 bases, with 11 bases remaining between them. The germline CDR1 and CDR2 sequences are SGHVS and FNYEAQ. Primers: 60 Vbeta forward and 13 Jbeta reverse. TCRdb's table, derived via immunoSEQ multiplex PCR, lists solely in-frame clones and lacks some. The sample has more than 85,000 clones. Notes on the study in general: Clonal expansion was found to be greater in HLA-associated TCR beta chains than in equally common others in a later analysis.

Details on this clone: Its antigen is not identified.

The sample taken for sequencing was PBMCs. The sequence derives from a girl aged 10 to 17 in good health and CMV-seropositive. This sequence joins TRBV7-6 and TRBJ1-1; D may be TRBD1 (6 bases). CDR3 residues: CASSLRSRGTEAFF. CDR3 bases: TGTGCCAGCAGCTTACGGTCCAGGGGCACTGAAGCTTTCTTT.